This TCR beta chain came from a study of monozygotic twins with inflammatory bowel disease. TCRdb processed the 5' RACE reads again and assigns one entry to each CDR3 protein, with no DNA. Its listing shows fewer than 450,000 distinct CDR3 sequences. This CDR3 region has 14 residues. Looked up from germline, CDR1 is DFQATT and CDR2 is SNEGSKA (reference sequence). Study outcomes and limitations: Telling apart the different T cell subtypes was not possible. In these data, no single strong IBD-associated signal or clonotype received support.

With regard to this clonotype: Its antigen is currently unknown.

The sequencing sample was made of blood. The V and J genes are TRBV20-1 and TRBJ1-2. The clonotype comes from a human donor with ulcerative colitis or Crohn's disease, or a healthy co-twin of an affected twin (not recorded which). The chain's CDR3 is CSASVSGSNYGYTF.